One and the same sample provided the 15 T cell receptor beta chains below, sequenced in a study of T-cell reconstitution after alpha-beta-depleted transplantation in children. Unique molecular identifiers were incorporated during preparation of the TCRbeta library. MiXCR, run by TCRdb on the PCR reads, gives a single entry per CDR3 protein. This table holds around 52,000 distinct CDR3 sequences, approximately 6.1% found once. The sample was PBMCs, mostly from graft donor cells, taken 60 days after TCRalphabeta/CD19-depleted stem cell transplant. The receptors derive from a female patient between 2 and 15 years old who had a stem cell transplant for aplastic anemia, so the T cells may come from the graft donor.

This clonotype was counted many times. The J gene is TRBJ1-2, the V gene TRBV30; 11 bases are a match to TRBD1. The junction had 9 bases not matched to a gene; V was cut back by 8 bases and J by 1 base. Germline V gene data show CDR1 as GTSNPN and CDR2 as SVGIG (reference sequence). The CDR3 length is 15 residues. This CDR3 reads CARQDRGPYNYGYTF. The CDR3 coding sequence is TGTGCCCGGCAGGACAGGGGGCCTTATAACTATGGCTACACCTTC.

The sample holds many counts of this clonotype. The rearrangement uses TRBV5-1 and TRBJ1-6; 8 bases agree with TRBD1. Germline lookup yields CDR1 SGHRS and CDR2 YFSETQ. J lost 6 bases, V lost 4 bases, and 3 bases had no gene match. This CDR3 is built from 14 residues. CDR3 loop: CASSIDRGNSPLHF. CDR3 nucleotides: TGCGCCAGCAGCATCGACAGGGGTAATTCACCCCTCCACTTT.

This clonotype has ten or more counts. This chain joins TRBV5-1 and TRBJ2-7; weak D call: TRBD2 (6 bases). The V end lost 0 bases, the J end lost 2 bases, and 6 bases lay between the germline ends. The CDR3 consists of 13 residues. Germline V gene data show CDR1 as SGHRS and CDR2 as YFSETQ. The CDR3 DNA reads as TGCGCCAGCAGCTTGGGGGAGGCCTACGAGCAGTACTTC. Encoded protein: CASSLGEAYEQYF.

This clonotype showed up many times. The chain links TRBV20-1 to TRBJ2-3; TRBD1 matches 8 bases. Germline assignment: CDR1 DFQATT and CDR2 SNEGSKA (reference sequence). J lost 1 base, V lost 6 bases, and 9 bases had no gene match. The CDR3 has 15 residues. This CDR3 is CSATKPGQGTDTQYF. Written as DNA, the CDR3 is TGCAGTGCCACTAAACCGGGACAGGGCACAGATACGCAGTATTTT.

The rearrangement links TRBV20-1 to TRBJ2-7; 7 positions match TRBD2. CDR1 is DFQATT and CDR2 is SNEGSKA in the germline V gene (reference sequence). The CDR3 runs to 14 residues. The trim removed 5 bases at V and 1 base at J, leaving 8 bases unmatched. The CDR3 DNA is TGCAGTGCTCTCCCGGGGACTAATTCCTACGAGCAGTACTTC. This translates into CSALPGTNSYEQYF.

Remarks on this clonotype: The junction departs from germline at one end; a sequencing error may be responsible. The chain carries TRBV2 and TRBJ2-1; unclear D gene. The CDR3 consists of 11 residues. In germline, CDR1 is SNHLY, CDR2 FYNNEI. The CDR3 reads CASSVEYDQFF. CDR3 coding DNA: TGTGCCAGCAGTGTCGAGTATGATCAGTTCTTC.

This clonotype was counted ten times or more. The rearrangement links TRBV20-1 to TRBJ2-1; 9 nucleotides align to TRBD2. Trimming cost V 1 base and J 7 bases; bases outside gene matches: 5. The CDR3 covers 14 residues. CDR1 and CDR2 (germline): DFQATT, SNEGSKA (reference sequence). The CDR3: CSARVAGVSNEQFF. The CDR3 nucleotides are TGCAGTGCTAGAGTAGCGGGAGTATCGAATGAGCAGTTCTTC.

In this sample, this clonotype turned up a few times. The chain links TRBV3-1 to TRBJ2-3, with D possibly matching TRBD1 (5 bases). The CDR3 extends over 12 amino acids. Trimming pared 4 bases from V and 11 bases from J, leaving 13 bases between. The germline gives CDR1 LGHDT, CDR2 YNNKEL (reference sequence). DNA of the CDR3: TGTGCCAGCAGCCCAGGGTTGGCCGGGCAGTATTTT. Translation: CASSPGLAGQYF.

This clonotype showed up many times. V and J are TRBV24-1 and TRBJ2-3; no clear D gene. The CDR3 has 14 residues. Germline CDR1 reads KGHDR; CDR2 reads SFDVKD. The ends were cut back, 7 bases at V and 2 bases at J, with 12 bases in the middle. As DNA, the CDR3 is TGTGCCACCAGCCCCCTCGACGCCACAGATACGCAGTATTTT. Its protein is CATSPLDATDTQYF.

This clonotype was recorded many times. At one end, the junction sequence differs from germline, possibly due to a read error. The chain employs TRBV24-1 and TRBJ2-3; 8 nucleotides agree with TRBD2. CDR1 KGHDR and CDR2 SFDVKD come from the germline V gene. The CDR3 spans 17 residues. Written as DNA, the CDR3 is TGTGCCACCAGCGATTTGTGGGCTAGCGGGAGCACAGATACGCAGTATTTT. Translated: CATSDLWASGSTDTQYF.

This clonotype has a count of ten or more. This chain uses TRBV29-1 with TRBJ2-1; TRBD2 aligns across 8 bases. V trimming: 7 bases; J trimming: 6 bases; junction bases outside the gene matches: 5. The CDR3 length is 12 residues. Germline V gene lookup returns CDR1 SQVTM and CDR2 ANQGSEA. CDR3 DNA sequence: TGCAGCGCGACGGGACTAGGCAATGAGCAGTTCTTC. This sequence encodes CSATGLGNEQFF.

This clonotype was picked up many times. This sequence joins TRBV6-1 and TRBJ2-7, with 13 nucleotides matching TRBD2. Trimming took 8 bases from V and 7 from J; bases not matched to a gene: 11. Germline V gene sequence: CDR1 MNHNS, CDR2 SASEGT. The CDR3 is 15 amino acids. The CDR3 nucleotides are TGTGCCAGCTCGGCCCGGACTAGCGGGAGTGGAGAGCAGTACGTC. It specifies CASSARTSGSGEQYV.

This clonotype came up many times. The rearrangement uses TRBV10-2 and TRBJ2-1; tentatively, D is TRBD2 (5 bases). The V gene lost 1 base and the J gene lost 12 bases, with 16 bases spanning the gap. The germline V gene encodes CDR1 WSHSY and CDR2 SAAADI. There are 14 residues in the CDR3. CDR3 sequence reads: CASSELGSDPPQFF. DNA for the CDR3: TGCGCCAGCAGTGAGTTGGGTAGCGACCCACCGCAGTTCTTC.

This clonotype was seen repeatedly, ten times or more. The chain couples TRBV6-1 to TRBJ2-2; perhaps TRBD2 as D (6 bases). The CDR3 runs 14 residues. Germline-derived CDR1 and CDR2 are MNHNS and SASEGT. V was pared by 0 bases and J by 7 bases, with 9 bases between. In DNA form, the CDR3 reads TGTGCCAGCAGTGAAGCGCAGGGAGGCGGGGAGCTGTTTTTT. This encodes CASSEAQGGGELFF.

The chain uses TRBV7-7 and TRBJ2-1, with 14 bases identical to TRBD2. There are 17 residues in the CDR3. V trimming: 5 bases; J trimming: 9 bases; junction bases outside the gene matches: 12. Germline-derived CDR1 and CDR2 are SSHAT and FNYEAQ (reference sequence). The CDR3 DNA is TGTGCCAGCAGCCCAACGACGACTAGCGGGGGGGCGGGTGAGCAGTTCTTC. Encoded protein: CASSPTTTSGGAGEQFF.